This entry lists 2 T cell receptor beta chains sequenced from one sample in a study of T cell responses to AZD1222 COVID-19 vaccine. The method was immunoSEQ multiplex PCR; TCRdb's version includes in-frame clones alone and lacks a portion of them. The sample holds some 120,000 clones, approximately 92% seen once. Sequencing used peripheral blood, obtained on day 0 of AZD1222 vaccination. The receptor source for this set is an adult in good health.

The J gene is TRBJ2-1, the V gene TRBV7-6; TRBD2 matches 9 bases. The V segment lost 1 base and the J segment 3 bases; nucleotides outside the gene matches: 1. CDR1 is SGHVS, CDR2 FNYEAQ, per germline. The CDR3 loop spans 15 amino acids. The CDR3 loop reads CASSLVAGVYNEQFF. The CDR3 nucleotides read TGTGCCAGCAGCTTAGTAGCGGGGGTCTACAATGAGCAGTTCTTC.

The chain recombines TRBV5-1 with TRBJ2-5; D is possibly TRBD1 or TRBD2 (5 bases each). V was cut by 0 bases and J by 5 bases, with 11 bases left in between. CDR1 is SGHRS, CDR2 YFSETQ, per germline. This CDR3 has 14 residues. The CDR3 sequence: CASSLDPGPETQYF. The CDR3 bases are TGCGCCAGCAGCTTGGATCCGGGGCCGGAGACCCAGTACTTC.